These 7 T cell receptor beta chains came from one sample sequenced in a study of cytomegalovirus exposure and HLA in healthy donors. Researchers ran the PCR with 60 Vbeta and 13 Jbeta primers. The data were produced by immunoSEQ multiplex PCR, yet TCRdb's version contains in-frame clones alone and is incomplete. The sample records over 200,000 clones, roughly 89% being singletons. Sequenced: PBMCs. The source is a woman younger than 35 in good health and CMV-seronegative.

The gene calls are TRBV7-9 and TRBJ2-1; 7 bases align to TRBD2. Germline V CDR1 and CDR2: SEHNR, FQNEAQ (reference sequence). This CDR3 spans 12 amino acids. Trimming took 8 bases from V and 7 from J; bases not matched to a gene: 5. CDR3 in DNA: TGTGCCAGCGAGGGAGGGAGGAATGAGCAGTTCTTC. This encodes CASEGGRNEQFF.

This clone was recorded a few times. The rearrangement uses TRBV29-1 and TRBJ1-1; D remains unclear. The germline gives CDR1 SQVTM, CDR2 ANQGSEA. The length of the CDR3 is 14 residues. Trimming removed 6 bases from V and 5 bases from J, with 19 bases in between. The CDR3 region has the DNA TGCAGCGTCGTAGATATTAGCAGTCGGACTGAAGCTTTCTTT. As protein: CSVVDISSRTEAFF.

The chain joins TRBV10-3 to TRBJ2-7, with unresolved D. This CDR3 is 13 amino acids long. CDR1 ENHRY and CDR2 SYGVKD come from the germline V gene. Trimming pared 0 bases from V and 4 bases from J, leaving 7 bases between. The CDR3 loop reads CAISESPGYEQYF. The DNA of the CDR3 is TGTGCCATCAGTGAGTCACCGGGTTACGAGCAGTACTTC.

This clone showed up just once. The rearrangement joins TRBV15 to TRBJ1-2; TRBD1 matches at 7 bases. Germline loops: CDR1 LNHNV, CDR2 YYDKDF (reference sequence). The CDR3 loop spans 17 amino acids. V trimming: 1 base; J trimming: 7 bases; junction bases outside the gene matches: 15. The CDR3 DNA reads as TGTGCCACCAGCAGAGGACGGACAGGAGTTGAGGATAGTGGCTACACCTTC. Translated: CATSRGRTGVEDSGYTF.

This sequence joins TRBV30 and TRBJ2-5; TRBD2 might be the D (5 bases). This CDR3 contains 13 residues. Germline V gene lookup returns CDR1 GTSNPN and CDR2 SVGIG (reference sequence). Trimming removed 0 bases at V and 4 bases at J, with 9 bases between. The CDR3 DNA sequence: TGTGCCTGGAGTGTATTTGGGAGAGAGACCCAGTACTTC. It is translated as CAWSVFGRETQYF.

The genes are TRBV2 and TRBJ2-6, with 7 bases matching TRBD1. The CDR3 extends over 14 amino acids. Germline assignment: CDR1 SNHLY and CDR2 FYNNEI. Trimming cost V 4 bases and J 11 bases; bases outside gene matches: 8. CDR3 sequence: CASSVYRGHDVLTF. As DNA, the CDR3 is TGTGCCAGCAGTGTCTACAGGGGACATGACGTCCTGACTTTC.

The chain recombines TRBV6-5 with TRBJ1-4, with a possible D match to TRBD1 (6 bases). The V end was cut by 0 bases, the J end by 8 bases, with 13 bases between. Germline V gene lookup returns CDR1 MNHEY and CDR2 SVGAGI. CDR3 length: 15 residues. The CDR3 is CASSYSGASGEKLFF. The CDR3, as DNA: TGTGCCAGCAGTTACTCGGGGGCCTCAGGGGAAAAACTGTTTTTT.